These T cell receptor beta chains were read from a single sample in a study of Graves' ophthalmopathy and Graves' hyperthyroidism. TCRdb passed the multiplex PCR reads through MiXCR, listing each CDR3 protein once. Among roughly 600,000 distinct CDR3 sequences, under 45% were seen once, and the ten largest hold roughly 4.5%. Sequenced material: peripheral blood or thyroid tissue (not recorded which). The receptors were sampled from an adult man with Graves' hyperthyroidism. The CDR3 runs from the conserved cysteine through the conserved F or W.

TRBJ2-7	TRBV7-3	CASSQVRDGPYEQYF
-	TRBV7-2	CASSLALSGLAGGKRYNEQFF
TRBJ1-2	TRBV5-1	CASSLYSGTDGYTF
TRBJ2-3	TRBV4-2	CASSRDRGADTQYF
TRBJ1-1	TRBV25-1	CASSLRDRVGAFF
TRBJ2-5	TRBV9	CASSPYAGREETQYF
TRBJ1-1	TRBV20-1	CSANPTGARRTEAFF
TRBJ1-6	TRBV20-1	CSARATGTAFYNSPLHF
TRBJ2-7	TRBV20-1	CSPSGGGEQYF
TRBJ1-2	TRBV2	CASHGTTSNYGYTF
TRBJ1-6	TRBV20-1	CSARRQGANNSPLHF
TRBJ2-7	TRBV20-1	CSARVAGTGNSYEQYF
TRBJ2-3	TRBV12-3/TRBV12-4	CASSLGTTDTQYF
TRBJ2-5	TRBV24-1	CATKRGETQYF
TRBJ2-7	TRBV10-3	CAIGGQGYEQYF
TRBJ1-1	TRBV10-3	CAISGSGNTEAFF
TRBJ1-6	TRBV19	CASNEWDGGNSPLHF
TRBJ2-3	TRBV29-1	CSVELVGQGAMDTQYF
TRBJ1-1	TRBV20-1	CSAPGVLSTEAFF
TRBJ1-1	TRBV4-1	CASSQSSGMNTEAFF
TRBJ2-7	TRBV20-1	CSASGLAGGGNEQYF
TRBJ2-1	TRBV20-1	CSAREGGYNEQFF
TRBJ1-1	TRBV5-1	CASSPERGRGTEAFF
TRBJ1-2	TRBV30	CASRRGATYGYTF
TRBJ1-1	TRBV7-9	CASSLDRGGATEALF
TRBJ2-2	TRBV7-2	CASSTGRESGELFF
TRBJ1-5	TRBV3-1	CASSHYDTNQPQHF
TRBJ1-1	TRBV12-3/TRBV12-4	CASGAGGPEAFF
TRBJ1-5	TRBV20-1	CSARDSDRALSQPQHF
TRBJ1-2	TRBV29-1	CSGLGGLVRGYTF
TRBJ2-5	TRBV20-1	CSAGSGGGQETQYF
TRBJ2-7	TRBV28	CASSLPLAGTPYEQYF
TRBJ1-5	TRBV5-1	CASSLGTGQVGPQHF
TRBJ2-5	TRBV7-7	CASPWTSGDCAPTQETQYF
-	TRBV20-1	CSAYGTSGTYNEQFF
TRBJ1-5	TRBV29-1	CSGWGVGEEPQHF
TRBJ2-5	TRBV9	CASSPSGGSPWVETQYF
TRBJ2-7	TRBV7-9	CASSLVGQGLVHEQYF
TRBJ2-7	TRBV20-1	CSANTLRSYEQYF
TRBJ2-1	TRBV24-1	CATSERTSLGNEQFF
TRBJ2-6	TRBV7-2	CASSSTGYGANVLTF
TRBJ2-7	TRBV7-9	CASRPDRERSAGMKQYF
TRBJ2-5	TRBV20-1	CSARDLVGETQYF
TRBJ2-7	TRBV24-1	CATSDSRQNYEQYF
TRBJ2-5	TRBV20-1	CSARAPEVETQYF
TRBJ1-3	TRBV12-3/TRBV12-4	CASSTVGDSGNTIYF
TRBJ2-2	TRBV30	CAWSIYTLGELFF
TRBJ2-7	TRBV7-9	CASSSGINRGEQYF
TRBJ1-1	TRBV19	CASSNRQDIMNTEAFF
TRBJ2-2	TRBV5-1	CASSLSVGLAANELFF
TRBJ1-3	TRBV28	CASSSPGQAGNTIYF
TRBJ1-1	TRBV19	CASSKEGRLNTEAFF
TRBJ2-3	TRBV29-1	CSVGTTASTDTQYF
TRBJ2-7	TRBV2	CASSYSLTNTQYF
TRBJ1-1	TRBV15	CATSRELGNTEAFF